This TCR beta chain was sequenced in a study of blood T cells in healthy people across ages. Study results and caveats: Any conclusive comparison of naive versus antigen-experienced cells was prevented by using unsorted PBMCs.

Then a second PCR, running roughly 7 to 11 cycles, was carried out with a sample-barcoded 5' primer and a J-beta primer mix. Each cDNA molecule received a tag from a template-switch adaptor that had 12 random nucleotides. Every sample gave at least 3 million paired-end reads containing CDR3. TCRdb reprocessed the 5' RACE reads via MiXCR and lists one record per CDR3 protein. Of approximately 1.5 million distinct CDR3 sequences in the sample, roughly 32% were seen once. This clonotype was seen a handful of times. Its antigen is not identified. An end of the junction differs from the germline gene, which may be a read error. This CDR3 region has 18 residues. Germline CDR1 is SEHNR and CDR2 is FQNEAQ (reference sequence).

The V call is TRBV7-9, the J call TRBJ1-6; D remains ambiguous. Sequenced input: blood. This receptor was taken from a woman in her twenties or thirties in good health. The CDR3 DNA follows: TGTGCCAGCAGCTTAAAGACCAGAGGGAGCTCCTATAATTCACTCCTCCACTTT. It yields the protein CASSLKTRGSSYNSLLHF. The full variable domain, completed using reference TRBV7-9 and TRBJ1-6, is DTGVSQNPRHKITKRGQNVTFRCDPISEHNRLYWYRQTLGQGPEFLTYFQNEAQLEKSRLLSDRFSAERPKGSFSTLEIQRTEQGDSAMYLCASSLKTRGSSYNSLLHFGNGTRLTVT.